This is a list of T cell receptor beta chains from one sample in a study of cytomegalovirus exposure and HLA in healthy donors. TCRdb's table, derived via immunoSEQ multiplex PCR, lists solely in-frame clones and lacks some. The sample yields about 150,000 clones, 70% seen once. Sequencing was done on a sample of PBMCs. The receptors originated from a woman aged 55-70 years in good health and CMV-seropositive. CDR3s include the opening cysteine and the closing phenylalanine or tryptophan. The order of the fields is V gene, J gene, clone size, CDR3 protein. Clone size is given for some rows only: seen once, a few or many times, or a class if the clone is expanded.

>TRBV28|TRBJ2-7|few
CASSLRLMGTGALYF
>TRBV4-1|TRBJ1-4|.
CASSQGRGEKLFF
>TRBV10-3|TRBJ2-3|.
CAISETGIGTDTQYF
>TRBV5-4|TRBJ2-5|.
CASSPTGGTGETQYF
>TRBV28|TRBJ1-2|.
CASSLGQNYGYTF
>TRBV5-3|TRBJ2-2|.
CARSHEYEREASNTGELFF
>TRBV2|TRBJ1-1|.
CASIGTGSTEAFF
>TRBV2|TRBJ1-2|.
CASSEARQGSGYTF
>TRBV6-5|TRBJ1-2|.
CASSPSPNYGYTF
>TRBV7-8|TRBJ1-2|.
CASSPLDRGLYGYTF
>TRBV7-8|TRBJ2-1|.
CASSLAGGFLYNEQFF
>TRBV10-2|TRBJ2-7|few
CASSQRGQGDEQYF
>TRBV5-1|TRBJ2-1|.
CASSLNIAGSSYNEQFF